Listed here are 9 T cell receptor beta chains from one sample, sequenced in a study of T cell repertoires in cytomegalovirus infection. These TCRs are of unknown antigen specificity. A single record per CDR3 protein comes from TCRdb applying MiXCR to the reads. The sample contains hundreds of thousands of distinct CDR3 sequences, more than 25% of which appear only once. The sample consisted of cultured CD8+ T cells from PBMCs, taken from culture after CMV antigen stimulation. Source of these receptors: a human donor in good health (CMV status not recorded). Some clones in this sample may be carry-over from other donors' samples.

The sample holds a few counts of this clonotype. The chain joins TRBV7-9 to TRBJ2-3; 14 positions match TRBD2. Trimming took 5 bases from V and 5 from J; bases not matched to a gene: 9. CDR1 and CDR2 from the germline V gene are SEHNR and FQNEAQ (reference sequence). The CDR3 totals 17 residues. The CDR3 DNA reads as TGTGCCAGCAGCCTTCGGACTAGCGGGGGGCCTGGAGATACGCAGTATTTT. Its translation is CASSLRTSGGPGDTQYF. The full variable domain, its missing parts supplied by reference TRBV7-9 and TRBJ2-3, is DTGVSQNPRHKITKRGQNVTFRCDPISEHNRLYWYRQTLGQGPEFLTYFQNEAQLEKSRLLSDRFSAERPKGSFSTLEIQRTEQGDSAMYLCASSLRTSGGPGDTQYFGPGTRLTVL.

This chain joins TRBV20-1 and TRBJ2-5; the D call may be TRBD1 or TRBD2 (5 bases each). Germline V CDR1 and CDR2: DFQATT, SNEGSKA (reference sequence). V shed 0 bases and J shed 2 bases, with 10 bases lying between them. There are 14 residues in the CDR3. The CDR3 DNA reads as TGCAGTGCTAGAGATTATGAGGGGCAAGAGACCCAGTACTTC. It is translated as CSARDYEGQETQYF.

The rearrangement uses TRBV29-1 and TRBJ2-5, with 7 bases aligning to TRBD2. In germline, CDR1 is SQVTM, CDR2 ANQGSEA. V was pared by 3 bases and J by 5 bases, with 9 bases of the junction left unmatched. CDR3 length equals 14 residues. The CDR3 DNA reads TGCAGCGTTGACTCTCCAGACGGGAGGGAGACCCAGTACTTC. Translation gives CSVDSPDGRETQYF.

This clonotype has at least ten counts. The rearrangement joins TRBV6-2 or TRBV6-3 to TRBJ1-2; D remains ambiguous. There are 15 residues in the CDR3. Looked up from germline, CDR1 is MNHEY and CDR2 is SVGEGT. With 0 bases removed from V and 4 bases from J, the gap between germline ends came to 12 bases. CDR3 region: CASSYSGWAGYGYTF. The CDR3 DNA is TGTGCCAGCAGTTACTCGGGCTGGGCCGGCTATGGCTACACCTTC.

The CDR3 DNA is TGTGCCAGCCCAGACAGGGAGGAGACCCAGTACTTC. This gives the protein CASPDREETQYF. This chain joins TRBV2 and TRBJ2-5; TRBD1 aligns across 7 bases. Germline assignment: CDR1 SNHLY and CDR2 FYNNEI. This CDR3 has 12 amino acids. V was pared by 8 bases and J by 5 bases, with 5 bases of the junction left unmatched.

This clonotype occurred many times. The chain carries TRBV19 and TRBJ1-4; no firm D call. Germline CDR1 reads LNHDA; CDR2 reads SQIVND (reference sequence). The CDR3 has 12 amino acids. The V end lost 5 bases, the J end lost 8 bases, and 9 bases lay between the germline ends. The CDR3 protein is CASSFSYEKLFF. For the CDR3, the DNA is TGTGCCAGTAGTTTCTCCTACGAAAAACTGTTTTTT. The variable domain in full, completed from reference TRBV19 and TRBJ1-4, reads DGGITQSPKYLFRKEGQNVTLSCEQNLNHDAMYWYRQDPGQGLRLIYYSQIVNDFQKGDIAEGYSVSREKKESFPLTVTSAQKNPTAFYLCASSFSYEKLFFGSGTQLSVL.

This clonotype was counted between two and nine times. The genes are TRBV7-2 and TRBJ2-1; D is perhaps TRBD2 (6 bases). The CDR3 has 13 amino acids. Germline-derived CDR1 and CDR2 are SGHTA and FQGNSA. Between the trimmed V and J ends, which lost 4 bases and 9 bases, there was a span of 13 bases. The CDR3 spells CASSWRRDTEQFF. DNA of the CDR3: TGTGCCAGCAGCTGGAGGCGGGATACTGAGCAGTTCTTC.

The V call is TRBV4-1, the J call TRBJ2-7; the D is unclear. The germline V gene encodes CDR1 MGHRA and CDR2 YSYEKL. With 0 bases removed from V and 5 bases from J, the gap between germline ends came to 14 bases. The CDR3 has 15 residues. The CDR3 loop reads CASSQDWQPEDEQYF. DNA for the CDR3: TGCGCCAGCAGCCAAGACTGGCAGCCTGAGGACGAGCAGTACTTC.

The chain is built from TRBV20-1 and TRBJ2-2; perhaps TRBD1 as D (7 bases). In germline, CDR1 is DFQATT, CDR2 SNEGSKA (reference sequence). There are 15 residues in the CDR3. The V and J ends lost 0 bases and 4 bases respectively, with 12 bases between them. The CDR3 DNA reads as TGCAGTGCTAGAGAAGGAGGGGGCAGCACCGGGGAGCTGTTTTTT. Translation: CSAREGGGSTGELFF.